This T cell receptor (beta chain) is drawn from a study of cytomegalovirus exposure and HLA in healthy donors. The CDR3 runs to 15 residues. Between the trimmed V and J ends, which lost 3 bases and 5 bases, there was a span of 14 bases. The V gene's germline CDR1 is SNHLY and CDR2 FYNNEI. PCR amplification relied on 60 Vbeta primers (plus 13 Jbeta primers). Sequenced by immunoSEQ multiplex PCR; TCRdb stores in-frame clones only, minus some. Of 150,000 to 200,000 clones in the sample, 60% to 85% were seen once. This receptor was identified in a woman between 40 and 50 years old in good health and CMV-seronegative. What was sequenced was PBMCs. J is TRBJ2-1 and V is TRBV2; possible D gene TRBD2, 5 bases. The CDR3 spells CASSELGRSNNEQFF. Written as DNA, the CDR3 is TGTGCCAGCAGTGAGTTAGGGAGATCTAACAATGAGCAGTTCTTC.